A single sample gave rise to the 20 T cell receptor beta chains below, sequenced in a study of blood T cells in healthy people across ages (dated by TCRdb to about 2015). Library prep was done by 5' RACE. Sequenced on an Illumina HiSeq 2500. A second PCR of about 6 to 11 cycles was run with a J-beta primer mix and a sample-barcoded 5' primer. TCRdb reran the public reads through fastp at Q25 and MiXCR, keeping productive beta chains. Merged by CDR3 protein, the rows form single entries marked with the most common genes and DNA. The sample data list about 800,000 distinct CDR3 sequences, and 20% to 25% of these were observed just once. Approximately 4% of the sample is held by the ten biggest clonotypes. The data also belong to a second study, concerning T cells of mothers and their children.

The sequenced sample was blood. These receptors came from a boy between 10 and 17 years old in good health.

A word on this clonotype: The junction departs from the called germline gene at one end, perhaps through a read error. This rearrangement joins TRBV12-3 or TRBV12-4 to TRBJ2-4; tentative D call: TRBD2 (5 bases). This CDR3 spans 15 amino acids. The CDR3 region has the DNA TGTGCCAGCAGTTTTCCTACGGGAACCAAAAACATTCAGCACTTC. This encodes CASSFPTGTKNIQHF.

The sample holds a few counts of this clonotype. The chain links TRBV20-1 to TRBJ1-4; D is undetermined. The V end lost 4 bases, the J end lost 4 bases, and 10 bases lay between the germline ends. The CDR3 has 13 amino acids. The germline gives CDR1 DFQATT, CDR2 SNEGSKA (reference sequence). DNA of the CDR3: TGCAGTGCTACTACAGATTATAATGAAAAACTGTTTTTT. Its protein is CSATTDYNEKLFF.

There are a few counts of this clonotype. The J gene is TRBJ2-5, the V gene TRBV7-2, with 8 bases lining up with TRBD1. V was clipped by 7 bases and J by 2 bases; unmatched bases: 3. This CDR3 has 13 residues. Germline values: CDR1 SGHTA, CDR2 FQGNSA. CDR3: CASKDRGQETQYF. CDR3 DNA: TGTGCCAGCAAAGACAGGGGACAAGAGACCCAGTACTTC.

This chain connects TRBV7-2 to TRBJ1-3, with a weak D call TRBD1 (5 bases). The CDR3 has 17 amino acids. The V end lost 5 bases, the J end lost 0 bases, and 17 bases lay between the germline ends. Germline assignment: CDR1 SGHTA and CDR2 FQGNSA. Here the CDR3 reads CASSPRRGRGSGNTIYF. DNA for the CDR3: TGTGCCAGCAGCCCCCGACGGGGTAGGGGCTCTGGAAACACCATATATTTT.

A few counts support this clonotype. The V call is TRBV19, the J call TRBJ1-2; a weak D match, TRBD1 (6 bases). V lost 3 bases to trimming and J lost 6 bases, with 11 bases between them. Germline lookup yields CDR1 LNHDA and CDR2 SQIVND (reference sequence). The CDR3 is made up of 13 amino acids. In nucleotides, the CDR3 is TGTGCCAGTAGTATGGGGGGGGCGCATGGCTACACCTTC. Its translation is CASSMGGAHGYTF.

This clonotype has just a few counts. The chain has TRBV12-3 or TRBV12-4 and TRBJ2-7; D is possibly TRBD2 (6 bases). This CDR3 has 13 amino acids. V shed 10 bases and J shed 5 bases, with 18 bases lying between them. The CDR3 coding sequence is TGTGCCACCAAATTGGGGGGTTTCCACGAGCAGTACTTC. Protein sequence: CATKLGGFHEQYF.

The rearrangement links TRBV12-5 to TRBJ2-1; D not resolved. The CDR3 has 16 amino acids. Germline V gene lookup returns CDR1 LGHNT and CDR2 FRNRAP. V was trimmed by 1 base and J by 2 bases, leaving 12 bases between them. The CDR3 coding sequence is TGTGCTAGTGGTTTGGGGGCGTCAGGACCCTACAATGAGCAGTTCTTC. Translation gives CASGLGASGPYNEQFF.

The rearrangement uses TRBV29-1 and TRBJ2-1; the match to TRBD2 covers 8 bases. The CDR3 extends over 14 amino acids. The germline V gene encodes CDR1 SQVTM and CDR2 ANQGSEA. V lost 7 bases and J lost 4; bases outside the gene matches: 9. The CDR3 nucleotides read TGCAGCGGTACAGCGGGAGCGGTGTACAATGAGCAGTTCTTC. Its translation: CSGTAGAVYNEQFF.

This chain joins TRBV6-2 or TRBV6-3 and TRBJ2-3, with D possibly TRBD1 on 6 matching bases. The CDR3 is 13 residues long. V was shortened by 7 bases and J by 3 bases, with 11 bases between the two germline ends. Germline lookup yields CDR1 MNHEY and CDR2 SVGEGT. CDR3 sequence reads: CASTDGQTDTQYF. CDR3 DNA: TGTGCCAGCACCGATGGACAGACAGATACGCAGTATTTT.

The rearrangement links TRBV6-1 to TRBJ1-1; possibly TRBD1 for D (5 bases). Germline V gives CDR1 MNHNS, CDR2 SASEGT. V was clipped by 7 bases and J by 3 bases, with 12 bases between them. This CDR3 comprises 13 residues. The CDR3 nucleotides read TGTGCCAGCAAGTTAGACAGTTACACTGAAGCTTTCTTT. This gives the protein CASKLDSYTEAFF.

A few counts support this clonotype. The V and J genes are TRBV24-1 and TRBJ2-2; D unresolved. The CDR3 length is 16 residues. The germline CDR1 and CDR2 sequences are KGHDR and SFDVKD. Trimming stripped 0 bases from V and 0 bases from J, with 7 bases between. Here the CDR3 reads CATSDLEDTNTGELFF. CDR3 nucleotide sequence: TGTGCCACCAGTGATTTGGAAGATACGAACACCGGGGAGCTGTTTTTT.

This clonotype has only a few counts. This chain connects TRBV2 to TRBJ1-4; 7 nucleotides align to TRBD1. Germline CDR1 reads SNHLY; CDR2 reads FYNNEI. The CDR3 loop spans 14 amino acids. V trimming: 7 bases; J trimming: 4 bases; junction bases outside the gene matches: 6. The CDR3 loop is CASTPDRINEKLFF. The CDR3 nucleotides are TGTGCCAGCACCCCGGACAGGATTAATGAAAAACTGTTTTTT.

This chain connects TRBV12-3 or TRBV12-4 to TRBJ2-3, with 11 bases that match TRBD2. V dropped 4 bases and J dropped 4; count of bases not matched to a gene: 7. The CDR3 sequence is 16 residues long. CDR3 sequence (DNA): TGTGCCAGCAGTTCCCAGACTAGCGGGATCGCAGATACGCAGTATTTT. Translation gives CASSSQTSGIADTQYF.

The chain joins TRBV29-1 to TRBJ2-7; tentatively, D is TRBD1 (5 bases). The germline V and J ends were trimmed by 7 bases and 0 bases, with 10 bases remaining between them. The CDR3 consists of 12 residues. Germline assignment: CDR1 SQVTM and CDR2 ANQGSEA. CDR3: CSATTDSYEQYF. DNA for the CDR3: TGCAGCGCAACGACAGACTCCTACGAGCAGTACTTC.

The chain links TRBV6-5 to TRBJ2-3; weak D call: TRBD1 (6 bases). Germline CDR1 MNHEY, CDR2 SVGAGI. The CDR3 is 17 amino acids. Trimming pared 2 bases from V and 6 bases from J, leaving 21 bases between. The CDR3 DNA is TGTGCCAGCAGTTACACGGTCGGCAGGGGCGTTGACGATACGCAGTATTTT. This translates into CASSYTVGRGVDDTQYF.

This chain connects TRBV4-3 to TRBJ1-1, with D unresolved. Trimming shortened V by 2 bases and J by 1 base, and 8 bases separated the two germline ends. CDR1 is LGHNA, CDR2 YSLEER, per germline. The CDR3 extends over 14 amino acids. The CDR3 DNA reads TGCGCCAGCAGCCAAACTAGCGGGAACACTGAAGCTTTCTTT. It translates to CASSQTSGNTEAFF.

This clonotype has a handful of counts. The junction departs from the called germline gene at one end, perhaps through a read error. J is TRBJ2-7 and V is TRBV29-1, with 7 bases fitting TRBD2. The CDR3 loop spans 13 amino acids. Germline values: CDR1 SQVTM, CDR2 ANQGSEA. In DNA, the CDR3 is TGCAGCGTGGAATGGCGGGGGACGATCGAGCAGTGCTTC. Encoded protein: CSVEWRGTIEQCF.

This clonotype was detected only a few times. The chain couples TRBV27 to TRBJ2-3; 10 bases agree with TRBD2. The CDR3 sequence is 18 residues long. Germline values: CDR1 MNHEY, CDR2 SMNVEV (reference sequence). V was clipped by 6 bases and J by 4 bases; unmatched bases: 16. The CDR3: CASSRRGGTSARPDTQYF. In DNA, the CDR3 is TGTGCCAGCAGCCGGAGGGGGGGGACTAGCGCTAGACCAGATACGCAGTATTTT.

This clonotype has a handful of counts. This chain connects TRBV6-2 or TRBV6-3 to TRBJ2-7, with D tentatively TRBD1 (5 bases). The CDR3 loop spans 14 amino acids. CDR1 and CDR2 (germline): MNHEY, SVGEGT. Deletions cut 6 bases from V and 4 bases from J, with 16 bases between. The CDR3 spells CASRIDRDRYEQYF. CDR3 in DNA: TGTGCCAGCAGGATAGACAGAGACCGATACGAGCAGTACTTC.

The genes are TRBV11-2 and TRBJ1-4; tentatively, D is TRBD1 (6 bases). Germline V gives CDR1 SGHAT, CDR2 FQNNGV. V lost 3 bases to trimming and J lost 13 bases, with 18 bases between them. CDR3 length: 14 amino acids. In DNA form, the CDR3 reads TGTGCCAGCAGCTTCTTGGGGGGCCGGGGGCGACTGTTTTTT. This sequence encodes CASSFLGGRGRLFF.